These T cell receptor beta chains were read from a single sample in a study of vaccination effects on CD4 cells after COVID-19. For these receptors, no antigen is known. The method was immunoSEQ multiplex PCR; TCRdb's version includes in-frame clones alone and lacks a portion of them. The sample lists more than 9,000 clones; about two thirds were seen once. The material sequenced was CD4+ T cells from PBMCs cultured with HCoV-229E spike peptides, taken before COVID-19 vaccination. The receptors shown here come from a human donor who received a COVID-19 vaccine. The CDR3 runs from the conserved cysteine through the conserved F or W. The order of the fields is CDR3 protein, CDR3 DNA, clone size, V gene, D gene, J gene. D genes are given only for firm matches. Size is omitted from some rows. Given values are once, few, many or a class for expanded clones.

cdr3_aa: CASSLAWSQETQYF; cdr3_nt: TGTGCCAGCAGCTTGGCCTGGAGCCAAGAGACCCAGTACTTC; clone_size: few; v_call: TRBV5-5; d_call: -; j_call: TRBJ2-5
cdr3_aa: CASTRTGGWDEPQHF; cdr3_nt: TGTGCCAGCACCCGGACAGGGGGCTGGGATGAGCCCCAGCATTTT; clone_size: few; v_call: TRBV2; d_call: TRBD1; j_call: TRBJ1-5
cdr3_aa: CASSLGSTSYNEQFF; cdr3_nt: TGTGCCAGCAGCTTGGGGTCTACCTCCTACAATGAGCAGTTCTTC; clone_size: -; v_call: TRBV7-8; d_call: -; j_call: TRBJ2-1
cdr3_aa: CASSSPGPARPPTYEQYF; cdr3_nt: TGTGCCAGCAGTTCCCCGGGACCAGCCCGCCCACCAACCTACGAGCAGTACTTC; clone_size: -; v_call: TRBV27; d_call: -; j_call: TRBJ2-7
cdr3_aa: CASNTGQVGRDTEAFF; cdr3_nt: TGTGCCAGCAATACTGGACAGGTGGGGAGGGACACTGAAGCTTTCTTT; clone_size: -; v_call: TRBV6-6; d_call: TRBD1; j_call: TRBJ1-1
cdr3_aa: CASSSRTGGTGELFF; cdr3_nt: TGTGCCAGCAGCTCCCGGACAGGGGGCACCGGGGAGCTGTTTTTT; clone_size: -; v_call: TRBV3-1/TRBV3-2; d_call: TRBD1; j_call: TRBJ2-2
cdr3_aa: CAWSSGAQYF; cdr3_nt: TGTGCCTGGAGTAGCGGGGCGCAGTATTTT; clone_size: few; v_call: TRBV30; d_call: TRBD2; j_call: TRBJ2-3
cdr3_aa: CASSYSRLAGDSFF; cdr3_nt: TGTGCCAGCAGTTACTCCCGACTAGCGGGTGATTCGTTCTTC; clone_size: once; v_call: TRBV6-5; d_call: TRBD2; j_call: TRBJ2-1
cdr3_aa: CASSQGSRPPETQYF; cdr3_nt: TGTGCCAGCAGCCAAGGTTCTAGACCCCCAGAGACCCAGTACTTC; clone_size: -; v_call: TRBV3-1/TRBV3-2; d_call: -; j_call: TRBJ2-5
cdr3_aa: CASSPPRATEAFF; cdr3_nt: TGTGCCAGCAGCCCTCCCAGGGCCACTGAAGCTTTCTTT; clone_size: -; v_call: TRBV11-2; d_call: -; j_call: TRBJ1-1
cdr3_aa: CAWSTVGGYTF; cdr3_nt: TGTGCCTGGAGTACCGTCGGGGGCTACACCTTC; clone_size: once; v_call: TRBV30; d_call: -; j_call: TRBJ1-2
cdr3_aa: CASSPPRDGELFF; cdr3_nt: TGTGCCAGCAGCCCACCTAGAGACGGGGAGCTGTTTTTT; clone_size: -; v_call: TRBV27; d_call: -; j_call: TRBJ2-2
cdr3_aa: CASTNAGTGELFF; cdr3_nt: TGTGCCAGCACGAACGCAGGGACCGGGGAGCTGTTTTTT; clone_size: few; v_call: TRBV6-5; d_call: -; j_call: TRBJ2-2
cdr3_aa: CASSLGVIATNEKLFF; cdr3_nt: TGTGCCAGCAGTCTGGGGGTGATTGCAACTAATGAAAAACTGTTTTTT; clone_size: -; v_call: TRBV28; d_call: -; j_call: TRBJ1-4
cdr3_aa: CASSPGGDTQYF; cdr3_nt: TGTGCCAGCAGTCCCGGAGGGGATACGCAGTATTTT; clone_size: -; v_call: TRBV2; d_call: -; j_call: TRBJ2-3
cdr3_aa: CASSQDGDIYTEAFF; cdr3_nt: TGCGCCAGCAGCCAAGATGGGGACATTTACACTGAAGCTTTCTTT; clone_size: few; v_call: TRBV4-1; d_call: -; j_call: TRBJ1-1
cdr3_aa: CASVRWGQETQYF; cdr3_nt: TGTGCCAGCGTGCGGTGGGGACAAGAGACCCAGTACTTC; clone_size: -; v_call: TRBV6-5; d_call: -; j_call: TRBJ2-5
cdr3_aa: CASSVAPHGGEQYF; cdr3_nt: TGTGCCAGCAGCGTAGCCCCCCATGGTGGCGAGCAGTACTTC; clone_size: -; v_call: TRBV9; d_call: -; j_call: TRBJ2-7
cdr3_aa: CASSPIDRVTGGYTF; cdr3_nt: TGTGCCAGCAGTCCCATCGACAGGGTGACGGGTGGCTACACCTTC; clone_size: once; v_call: TRBV28; d_call: TRBD1; j_call: TRBJ1-2
cdr3_aa: CASSRRTGDTGELFF; cdr3_nt: TGTGCCAGCTCACGACGGACAGGGGACACCGGGGAGCTGTTTTTT; clone_size: -; v_call: TRBV18; d_call: TRBD1; j_call: TRBJ2-2
cdr3_aa: CASRPLQGGTDTQYF; cdr3_nt: TGTGCCAGCAGGCCCTTACAGGGAGGCACAGATACGCAGTATTTT; clone_size: -; v_call: TRBV2; d_call: -; j_call: TRBJ2-3
cdr3_aa: CASSGDRGTSGNTIYF; cdr3_nt: TGCGCCAGCAGCGGGGACAGGGGGACCTCTGGAAACACCATATATTTT; clone_size: -; v_call: TRBV5-1; d_call: TRBD1; j_call: TRBJ1-3
cdr3_aa: CASSLARQGAGGYTF; cdr3_nt: TGCGCCAGCAGCTTGGCCAGACAGGGGGCAGGTGGCTACACCTTC; clone_size: -; v_call: TRBV5-1; d_call: TRBD1; j_call: TRBJ1-2
cdr3_aa: CASSTPGGKNIQYF; cdr3_nt: TGTGCCAGTAGTACCCCAGGGGGCAAAAACATTCAGTACTTC; clone_size: -; v_call: TRBV19; d_call: TRBD1; j_call: TRBJ2-4
cdr3_aa: CATWSPGLNTEAFF; cdr3_nt: TGTGCCACCTGGAGCCCGGGGCTGAACACTGAAGCTTTCTTT; clone_size: -; v_call: TRBV19; d_call: -; j_call: TRBJ1-1
cdr3_aa: CASNRGTGTWEQYF; cdr3_nt: TGTGCCAGCAACAGGGGGACAGGGACTTGGGAGCAGTACTTC; clone_size: -; v_call: TRBV28; d_call: TRBD1; j_call: TRBJ2-7
cdr3_aa: CASTHGYNEQFF; cdr3_nt: TGTGCCAGCACCCACGGGTACAATGAGCAGTTCTTC; clone_size: few; v_call: TRBV12-3/TRBV12-4; d_call: -; j_call: TRBJ2-1
cdr3_aa: CSAGTGVGETQYF; cdr3_nt: TGCAGCGCCGGGACAGGGGTGGGCGAGACCCAGTACTTC; clone_size: -; v_call: TRBV29-1; d_call: TRBD1; j_call: TRBJ2-5
cdr3_aa: CATARDRGLNEQFF; cdr3_nt: TGTGCCACCGCAAGGGACAGGGGGCTCAATGAGCAGTTCTTC; clone_size: -; v_call: TRBV10-3; d_call: TRBD1; j_call: TRBJ2-1